This entry concerns a single TCR beta chain. What it binds is not known. At one boundary the junction diverges from the germline segment, which might be a read error. The entry originates in a study of T cell responses to AZD1222 COVID-19 vaccine. Findings and caveats of the study: Baseline seropositivity occurred in only six AZD1222 recipients. Among spike-specific TCRs, nearly half reportedly target unmutated variant regions. Donors in the cohort were predominantly white British and more often female, and clonal diversity was possibly underestimated. Repertoire sampling was restricted to post-peak T cell response timepoints.

The repertoire was sequenced with immunoSEQ multiplex PCR; TCRdb's copy has only in-frame clones and lacks some. Of about 110,000 clones listed, approximately 88% are singletons. This specimen was peripheral blood, taken on day 0 of MenACWY control vaccination. This TCR was sampled from an adult in good health.

DNA for the CDR3: TGTGCCACCAGCCAAAAAGCCGCGACAGGGCGGCCGGAAGACATTCAGTACTTC. Amino acid sequence: CATSQKAATGRPEDIQYF. The V and J genes are TRBV3-1 (or the pseudogene TRBV3-2) and TRBJ2-4; 7 bases fit TRBD1. Germline CDR1 and CDR2: LGHDT and YNNKEL (reference sequence). This CDR3 contains 18 residues.